This TCR beta chain was recovered during a study of T cell responses to AZD1222 COVID-19 vaccine. Across the study: Both about-4-week and about-12-week second-dose recipients were combined.

Some clones are missing from TCRdb's copy, which holds only in-frame ones; the method was immunoSEQ multiplex PCR. The table records 95,000 to 110,000 clones, about 88% of them present only once. Comments on this clone: Its specificity is not known.

This CDR3 has 14 residues. Looked up from germline, CDR1 is MNHEY and CDR2 is SMNVEV (reference sequence). Deletions cut 6 bases from V and 3 bases from J, with 13 bases between. Study-level points and caveats: Scientists sampled the repertoires only once the peak T cell response had passed. Unmutated variant regions are reportedly targeted by nearly half of spike-specific TCRs.

The specimen was peripheral blood, collected on day 0 of AZD1222 vaccination. The chain is built from TRBV27 and TRBJ2-3, with D uncertain. The receptor was isolated from an adult in good health. The CDR3 nucleotides read TGTGCCAGCAGCCTCTTTTCGGCGACAGATACGCAGTATTTT. Protein product: CASSLFSATDTQYF.